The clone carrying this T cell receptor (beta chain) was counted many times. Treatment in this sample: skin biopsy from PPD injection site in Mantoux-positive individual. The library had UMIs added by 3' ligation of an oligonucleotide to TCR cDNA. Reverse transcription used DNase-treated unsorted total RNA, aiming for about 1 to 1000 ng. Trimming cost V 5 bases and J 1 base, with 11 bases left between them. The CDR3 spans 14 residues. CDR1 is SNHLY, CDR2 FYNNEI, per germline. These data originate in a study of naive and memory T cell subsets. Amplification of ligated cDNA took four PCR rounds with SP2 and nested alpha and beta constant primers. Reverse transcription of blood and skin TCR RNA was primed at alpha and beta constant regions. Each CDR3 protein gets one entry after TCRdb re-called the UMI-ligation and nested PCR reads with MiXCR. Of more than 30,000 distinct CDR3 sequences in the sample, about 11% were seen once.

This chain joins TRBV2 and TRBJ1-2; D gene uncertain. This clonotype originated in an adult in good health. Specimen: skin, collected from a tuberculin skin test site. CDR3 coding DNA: TGTGCCAGCAGTTTTAAGGCCATTAACTATGGCTACACCTTC. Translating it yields CASSFKAINYGYTF.